This entry describes one TCR beta chain. Its antigen is unidentified. This may be a read error: a much more frequent sequence differs by one nucleotide. These data originate in a study of T-cell reconstitution after alpha-beta-depleted transplantation in children. Findings and caveats of the study: Once a year had passed after transplant, T-cell counts and diversity came mostly from newly produced T cells. TCRbeta diversity was high at day 60 in some patients (a result of surviving recipient T cells and thymic progenitors). Reported findings indicate that, about two months after transplant, alpha-beta T cells came from several hundred expanded clones, which were derived from non-depleted graft cells.

For TCRbeta, the library was prepared with unique molecular identifiers. From the PCR reads, TCRdb called clonotypes with MiXCR, one entry per CDR3 protein. The top ten hold about 8.2% of the sample, which has a few hundred thousand distinct CDR3 sequences, almost 8% seen once. The V end was cut by 2 bases, the J end by 4 bases, with 21 bases between. The CDR3 is made up of 17 amino acids. Germline CDR1 reads SGHVS; CDR2 reads FNYEAQ. Sample: peripheral blood, taken 360 days after TCRalphabeta/CD19-depleted stem cell transplant. This chain connects TRBV7-6 to TRBJ2-7; TRBD2 might be the D (6 bases). This receptor was taken from a female patient aged 2-9 years who had a stem cell transplant for Fanconi anemia, so the T cells may come from the graft donor. Here the CDR3 DNA reads TGTGCCAGCAGCTTAAAGGAATCGGGGGTGGTCACTTACGAGCAGTACTTC. Translating it yields CASSLKESGVVTYEQYF.